This note documents a single T cell receptor beta chain sequence. Its antigen specificity is not known. Base qualities are not provided; no much larger clone lies one nucleotide away. To prepare the library, multiplex PCR was applied. Sequencing took place on an Illumina HiSeq 4000. CDR3 regions were amplified by Arm-PCR with iRepertoire HTBI primers to construct TCR beta libraries. Before sequencing, the PCR products went through gel purification. The published analysis was carried out like this. Gene usage analysis of CDR3 amino acid clonotypes relied on the 62 TRBV and 13 to 15 TRBJ segments identified across samples. COPE and FqMerger were used to merge the filtered high-quality paired reads into contigs. Contigs were aligned with BLAST to IMGT TRBV, TRBD and TRBJ reference genes, and CDR3 was defined per IMGT. Any clonotype with a frequency above 0.1% was classified as a highly expanded clone. Shannon entropy was used to measure repertoire diversity, and the Gini coefficient was used to measure V-J evenness. Public clonotypes were defined as clonotypes shared by more than one individual. TCRdb passed the public sequencing reads through fastp at Q25 and MiXCR, retaining productive beta sequences. Rows matching on CDR3 protein sequence are summarized as one entry with the most common DNA and genes. TCRdb, rather than the study authors, made the V and J calls. This sample lists 520,000 or so distinct CDR3 sequences; around 11% were detected once. The ten largest make up around 10% of the sample.

This sample was taken from a study of regulatory T cells in long-lasting Graves disease (dated by TCRdb to 2020 to 2022). Study-wide context: Antithyroid drugs had been taken for less than 3 months by newly diagnosed Graves' disease patients. Peripheral blood TCR sequencing and RNA sequencing compared persistent Graves' disease patients with newly diagnosed Graves' disease patients. The study was conducted in China and was registered as a clinical trial. A total of about 35 samples underwent TCR sequencing, from about 13 patients with persistent Graves' disease and some 20 patients with newly diagnosed Graves' disease. The study at large found these results: The study examined only peripheral blood because the primary lesion, thyroid tissue, could not be accessed. Lower TCR Shannon entropy and fewer highly expanded clones were observed in persistent Graves' disease patients than in newly diagnosed patients, which suggested clonal expansion. Only the TCR beta chain was sequenced and analyzed. More public clonotypes were shared among persistent patients (approximately 3,000) than among newly diagnosed patients (approximately 1,000). The authors noted that the small sample size was a limitation that may lower accuracy. TRBV28, TRBJ1-2 and TRBJ2-5 were preferentially used in persistent disease, while TRBV20-1 and TRBJ2-1 were favored in newly diagnosed disease.

Between the V and J ends, shortened by 5 bases and 4 bases respectively, the junction contains 14 bases. The CDR3 spans 14 residues, from the cysteine through the phenylalanine. Only the CDR3 region is kept as DNA, spanning 42 bases read in frame from base 1. Looking up the germline V gene yields CDR1 SGHAT and CDR2 FQNNGV. The time point tag for this specimen amounts to: newly diagnosed GD, antithyroid drugs for less than 3 months. For both TCR sequencing and RNA sequencing, RNA was extracted from PBMCs using TRIzol. Graves' disease was diagnosed according to American Thyroid Association guidelines. Recruitment of patients was carried out at an endocrinology department in Xi'an, China. Each patient gave approximately 10 milliliters of peripheral blood, collected in an EDTA anticoagulant tube. Ficoll Paque Plus density gradient separation was used to isolate PBMCs, and no further T cell sorting was performed. An Agilent 2100 Bioanalyzer and agarose gel were used to assess RNA quality, and a NanoDrop 2000 was used to measure RNA concentration.

These records were also assigned to another study, of T cells in Graves' hyperthyroidism and ophthalmopathy. As the second publication notes: Graves' hyperthyroidism was defined as stable when no progression to ophthalmopathy occurred over 18 months of follow-up. Hyperthyroidism patients were aged 18 to 65 years and newly diagnosed, with disease duration of less than 2 months. The study excluded patients with uncontrolled infections, other autoimmune diseases, pregnancy or lactation. Diagnoses relied on clinical symptoms, serum thyroxine and TRAb, thyroid ultrasound and orbital computed tomography. The TCR CDR3 was subjected to a first round of RT-PCR using the HTBI primer set and the Qiagen OneStep RT-PCR kit. Most expanded thyroid clonotypes (frequency above 0.001) were also detected in blood, a finding suggesting that blood repertoires may reflect thyroid immune responses. In cross-validation, a model built on a 13 V-J signature told ophthalmopathy apart from stable hyperthyroidism with approximately 90% sensitivity and around 84% specificity, and in testing the same model reached 80%/75%. In validation, progression to ophthalmopathy was predicted by the model with 70.59% sensitivity and just over 72% specificity, a median of approximately 6.5 months before onset. A discovery cohort of approximately 100 patients, 43 with Graves' ophthalmopathy and roughly 59 with stable Graves' hyperthyroidism, was used to find distinguishing TCR V-J signatures. Whether ophthalmopathy could be predicted prospectively was tested in an independent validation cohort made up of about 18 hyperthyroidism patients plus 17 patients who later progressed to ophthalmopathy. The 75 to 100 discovery patients were divided at random into training and test sets in a 7:3 ratio. The study also compared thyroid tissue and blood T-cell repertoires from more than five Graves' hyperthyroidism patients. Following sampling, methimazole starting at 30 mg daily was given to hyperthyroidism patients, and high-dose intravenous methylprednisolone was given to ophthalmopathy patients. A second multiplex PCR round built the libraries, followed by size selection and purification. Sequencing of the libraries was done on an Illumina HiSeq2000 using paired-end 100 bp reads. SOAPnuke was used to process the raw data, removing reads that contained adapters or uncalled bases, had a mean Phred below 15, or lacked an exact match to the constant primer or identifier. COPE v1.2.5 was used to merge the high-quality paired reads, and each unique nucleotide sequence was defined as a clonotype. MiTCR v1.1 was used to align clonotypes to the IMGT TRBV, TRBD and TRBJ reference segments. Analysis was restricted to V-J combinations with a frequency above 0.0001, which covered roughly 99% of repertoires. A TCS score was defined as the ratio between F50 (clonal expansion) and ExV (chaos), using BLOSUM62-based TCRdist between CDR3 peptides within each V-J. Welch's t-statistics and random forest reduced around 520 V-J features to about 13, which were used in a naive Bayes classifier (R e1071). Sample size was not statistically predetermined, and investigators were not blinded to group allocation. TCR Vbeta CDR3 sequencing of 120 to 150 peripheral blood samples (around 45 ophthalmopathy, 75 hyperthyroidism and some 17 progressor patients) is reported in the paper.

Here the chain combines TRBV11-2 and TRBJ1-2, with TRBD1 perhaps the D gene, on 5 matching bases. This TCR came from a woman younger than 45 with Graves disease. Donor details come from another sample of the same person, matched by shared clones. The sequences come from peripheral blood mononuclear cells (PBMCs), collected at new diagnosis, from a patient treated with antithyroid drugs. This receptor has the CDR3 CASSLREGGYGYTF. The sequence in DNA is TGTGCCAGCAGCCTCAGGGAAGGAGGCTATGGCTACACCTTC.